What follows are 15 T cell receptor beta chains derived from one specimen sequenced in a study of blood T cell repertoires in COVID-19. TCRdb's table, derived via immunoSEQ multiplex PCR, lists solely in-frame clones and lacks some. Counted here are around 260,000 clones, less than 90% occurring once; the ten biggest clones make up approximately 2%. Material: peripheral blood. Source of these receptors: a young man with active or convalescent COVID-19.

The chain combines TRBV27 with TRBJ1-6; D gene uncertain. The CDR3 contains 14 residues. Germline CDR1 is MNHEY and CDR2 is SMNVEV (reference sequence). Trimming removed 8 bases at V and 0 bases at J, with 8 bases between. CDR3 coding DNA: TGTGCCAGCGGCATAAGCTCCTATAATTCACCCCTCCACTTT. Translation gives CASGISSYNSPLHF.

This chain links TRBV6-5 with TRBJ2-1, with 8 bases identical to TRBD1. Germline trimming cut 6 bases from V and 0 bases from J; bases unmatched to any gene: 1. Germline assignment: CDR1 MNHEY and CDR2 SVGAGI. This CDR3 spans 14 amino acids. This CDR3 reads CASSDRGSYNEQFF. CDR3 DNA: TGTGCCAGCAGCGACAGGGGCTCCTACAATGAGCAGTTCTTC.

The chain uses TRBV5-1 and TRBJ2-1; TRBD1 matches at 8 bases. Germline CDR1 reads SGHRS; CDR2 reads YFSETQ. The CDR3 has 14 residues. Trimming cost V 4 bases and J 7 bases; bases outside gene matches: 7. CDR3 loop: CASSPGGRGNEQFF. Written as DNA, the CDR3 is TGCGCCAGCAGCCCAGGGGGCAGGGGGAATGAGCAGTTCTTC. The full variable domain, rest sourced from reference TRBV5-1 and TRBJ2-1, is KAGVTQTPRYLIKTRGQQVTLSCSPISGHRSVSWYQQTPGQGLQFLFEYFSETQRNKGNFPGRFSGRQFSNSRSEMNVSTLELGDSALYLCASSPGGRGNEQFFGPGTRLTVL.

The genes are TRBV30 and TRBJ1-1; D possibly corresponds to TRBD1 (5 bases). This CDR3 contains 13 residues. Germline CDR1 and CDR2: GTSNPN and SVGIG (reference sequence). V lost 4 bases and J 6 bases, leaving 15 bases between the germline ends. The CDR3 sequence: CAWIQGGFAEAFF. The CDR3 coding sequence is TGTGCCTGGATCCAGGGAGGGTTCGCTGAAGCTTTCTTT.

The gene calls are TRBV18 and TRBJ1-5; 7 nucleotides line up with TRBD1. Germline V gives CDR1 KGHSH, CDR2 LQKENI. The CDR3 consists of 15 residues. The trim removed 2 bases at V and 11 bases at J, leaving 12 bases unmatched. CDR3 nucleotide sequence: TGTGCCAGCTCACCATCGACAGGGACCACCGAGGCCCAGCATTTT. Its protein is CASSPSTGTTEAQHF.

A few counts support this clone. CDR3 sequence: CASSGYRDFGYGYTF. CDR3 sequence (DNA): TGTGCCAGCAGCGGATACAGGGATTTTGGCTATGGCTACACCTTC. The rearrangement links TRBV11-2 to TRBJ1-2, with D maybe TRBD1 (6 bases). Per the germline V gene, CDR1 is SGHAT and CDR2 is FQNNGV. V was trimmed by 5 bases and J by 4 bases, leaving 17 bases between them. The CDR3 length is 15 residues.

V is TRBV12-3 or TRBV12-4 and J is TRBJ1-1; D not resolved. This CDR3 comprises 13 residues. The V end was cut by 8 bases, the J end by 2 bases, with 12 bases between. CDR3 loop: CASLSGSNTEAFF. The DNA for the CDR3 is TGTGCCAGCCTCTCCGGGTCTAACACTGAAGCTTTCTTT.

A few counts support this clone. The chain is built from TRBV9 and TRBJ1-3, with TRBD1 matching 8 bases. In germline, CDR1 is SGDLS, CDR2 YYNGEE. The CDR3 has 14 residues. Unmatched junction bases numbered 5, after V lost 1 base and J lost 8 bases. CDR3 protein: CASSVQGAADTIYF. The CDR3 DNA is TGTGCCAGCAGCGTACAGGGGGCGGCGGACACCATATATTTT.

V gene TRBV2 combines with J gene TRBJ1-5; 8 bases map to TRBD1. This CDR3 comprises 15 residues. The germline gives CDR1 SNHLY, CDR2 FYNNEI. The ends lost 3 bases at V and 3 bases at J; junction bases unmatched: 4. CDR3 residues: CASSDGQGDNQPQHF. The CDR3 coding sequence is TGTGCCAGCAGTGACGGACAGGGCGACAATCAGCCCCAGCATTTT.

This chain links TRBV7-6 with TRBJ1-1; D call uncertain. Germline V gives CDR1 SGHVS, CDR2 FNYEAQ. V lost 1 base to trimming and J lost 4 bases, with 16 bases between them. This CDR3 spans 16 amino acids. The CDR3 loop is CASSLEFAGMSTEAFF. For the CDR3, the DNA is TGTGCCAGCAGCTTAGAGTTTGCGGGGATGAGCACTGAAGCTTTCTTT.

This rearrangement joins TRBV13 to TRBJ1-5; 9 bases match TRBD1. The CDR3 contains 14 residues. CDR1 PRHDT and CDR2 FYEKMQ come from the germline V gene (reference sequence). V dropped 5 bases and J dropped 5; count of bases not matched to a gene: 4. The CDR3 spells CASSQRTGDQPQHF. The CDR3 DNA is TGTGCCAGCAGCCAGCGGACAGGGGATCAGCCCCAGCATTTT.

The chain joins TRBV2 to TRBJ2-7; 10 bases align to TRBD1. CDR1 is SNHLY, CDR2 FYNNEI, per germline. CDR3 length equals 14 residues. The trim removed 5 bases at V and 4 bases at J, leaving 5 bases unmatched. CDR3: CASSYRDRGYEQYF. Written as DNA, the CDR3 is TGTGCCAGCAGTTACCGGGACAGGGGTTACGAGCAGTACTTC. Full variable domain (remainder filled in from reference TRBV2 and TRBJ2-7): EPEVTQTPSHQVTQMGQEVILRCVPISNHLYFYWYRQILGQKVEFLVSFYNNEISEKSEIFDDQFSVERPDGSNFTLKIRSTKLEDSAMYFCASSYRDRGYEQYFGPGTRLTVT.

DNA for the CDR3: TGTGCCAGCAGCGTAGAAGGGGGCGGAGGTGAAAAACTGTTTTTT. As protein: CASSVEGGGGEKLFF. The rearrangement joins TRBV9 to TRBJ1-4; the match to TRBD1 covers 7 bases. Germline trimming cut 0 bases from V and 7 bases from J; bases unmatched to any gene: 6. The CDR3 extends over 15 amino acids. Germline V gives CDR1 SGDLS, CDR2 YYNGEE.

This clone appeared a single time. The chain couples TRBV30 to TRBJ2-1, with 9 bases fitting TRBD2. V shed 3 bases and J 2 bases; nucleotides not matched to a gene: 5. The CDR3 totals 15 residues. Germline V gives CDR1 GTSNPN, CDR2 SVGIG (reference sequence). CDR3 amino acids: CAWRAGTSTYNEQFF. DNA for the CDR3: TGTGCCTGGAGGGCCGGGACTAGCACCTACAATGAGCAGTTCTTC.

V is TRBV7-6 and J is TRBJ1-1, with TRBD1 identical over 10 bases. The trim removed 5 bases at V and 1 base at J, leaving 4 bases unmatched. Germline assignment: CDR1 SGHVS and CDR2 FNYEAQ. This CDR3 is 15 amino acids long. In DNA, the CDR3 is TGTGCCAGCAGCCCCCGGACAGGGGGGAACACTGAAGCTTTCTTT. Translation gives CASSPRTGGNTEAFF.